This T cell receptor beta chain derives from a study of T cells in Graves' hyperthyroidism and ophthalmopathy (dated by TCRdb to 2018 to 2020). Background for the entire study: Peripheral blood was collected at initial diagnosis, before any treatment. To identify distinguishing TCR V-J signatures, a discovery cohort of 95 to 100 patients was used, comprising roughly 45 with Graves' ophthalmopathy and 55 to 65 with stable Graves' hyperthyroidism. An independent validation cohort of 18 to 20 hyperthyroidism patients and about 15 patients who later progressed to ophthalmopathy tested prospective prediction of ophthalmopathy. For training and testing, the 100 or so patients in the discovery cohort were randomly divided in a 7:3 ratio. The study also compared thyroid tissue and blood T-cell repertoires from several Graves' hyperthyroidism patients. Following sampling, methimazole starting at 30 mg daily was given to hyperthyroidism patients, and high-dose intravenous methylprednisolone was given to ophthalmopathy patients. According to the paper, TCR Vbeta CDR3 sequencing was carried out on over 130 peripheral blood samples, which came from under 50 ophthalmopathy, around 74 hyperthyroidism and approximately 17 progressor patients.

What the work shows at the level of the full study, not this receptor alone: A model built on a 13 V-J signature distinguished ophthalmopathy from stable hyperthyroidism, reaching about 88% sensitivity and around 82% specificity in cross-validation and 80%/75% in testing. Most expanded thyroid clonotypes (frequency above 0.001) were also detected in blood, a finding suggesting that blood repertoires may reflect thyroid immune responses. In validation, the model predicted progression to ophthalmopathy a median of about 6 months before onset, with about 67% sensitivity and around 76% specificity. No statistical method was used to set the sample size in advance, and investigators knew the group allocation.

As regards this clonotype: No antigen is known for it. No clone much larger than this one lies a single base away; base qualities are absent.

Hyperthyroidism patients were aged 18 to 65 years and newly diagnosed, with disease duration of less than 2 months. The study excluded patients with uncontrolled infections, other autoimmune diseases, pregnancy or lactation. Diagnoses relied on clinical symptoms, serum thyroxine and TRAb, thyroid ultrasound and orbital computed tomography. Blood from progressor patients was drawn when they were first diagnosed with hyperthyroidism, before any ophthalmopathy symptoms appeared. PBMCs were separated from under 12 ml of fresh peripheral blood using Ficoll-Paque density gradient centrifugation. Progressor patients were first diagnosed with Graves' hyperthyroidism and then developed ophthalmopathy during follow-up. Total RNA was extracted with Trizol reagent, and quality was checked on an Agilent 2100 Bioanalyzer. TCR beta CDR3 regions were amplified from RNA transcripts. For the first round of RT-PCR on the TCR CDR3, the HTBI primer set was used together with the Qiagen OneStep RT-PCR kit. A second multiplex PCR round built the libraries, followed by size selection and purification. Libraries were sequenced paired-end with 100 bp reads on an Illumina HiSeq2000. Processing in the source paper ran as follows. SOAPnuke was used to process the raw data, removing reads that contained adapters or uncalled bases, had a mean Phred below 15, or lacked an exact match to the constant primer or identifier. COPE v1.2.5 was used to merge the high-quality paired reads, and each unique nucleotide sequence was defined as a clonotype. Clonotypes were aligned to IMGT TRBV, TRBD and TRBJ reference segments using MiTCR v1.1. Only V-J combinations with frequency above 0.0001, covering approximately 99% of repertoires, were analysed. The TCS score was defined as the ratio of F50 (clonal expansion) to E x V (chaos), calculated using BLOSUM62-based TCRdist between CDR3 peptides within each V-J. Welch's t-statistics and random forest reduced roughly 530 V-J features to roughly 13, which were used in a naive Bayes classifier (R e1071). TCRdb ran its own pipeline on the public reads, namely fastp trimming at Q25 and MiXCR clone calling, and kept in-frame beta chains. Rows with one shared CDR3 protein collapse into an entry with the most common genes and DNA. The V and J calls follow TCRdb's processing rather than the paper's. Within this sample are nearly 600,000 distinct CDR3 sequences, with about 15% of them counted one time only. The ten most abundant clones make up roughly 6.2% of the sample.

Material for sequencing was blood. The receptor comes from a woman aged 25 to 39 with Graves' hyperthyroidism that later progressed to Graves' ophthalmopathy.

The CDR3 protein is CASSRGTSGIISYNEQFF. The DNA sequence reads TGTGCCAGCAGTCGGGGGACTAGCGGGATTATCTCCTACAATGAGCAGTTCTTC. Recombination connected TRBV6-1 to TRBJ2-1; TRBD2 agrees with 13 junctional bases. The CDR3 runs 18 residues from the cysteine to the phenylalanine. The DNA shown is the 54-base CDR3, in frame from base 1. Trimming leaves V shorter by 5 bases and J shorter by 0 bases, with the junction holding 7 bases beyond the gene matches. The germline V gene yields MNHNS for CDR1 and SASEGT for CDR2.